Listed below are T cell receptor beta chains from one sample, sequenced in a study of blood T cell repertoires in COVID-19. Only in-frame clones appear in the TCRdb table, and some are missing; sequencing was by immunoSEQ multiplex PCR. The table has about 110,000 clones, 70% to 90% seen once. The sequenced sample was peripheral blood. The receptor set was obtained from a woman between 45 and 65 years old with acute or convalescent COVID-19. The CDR3 runs from the conserved cysteine through the conserved F or W. The D gene is left open where the match is weak. Size tells how often a clone was seen (once, few, many) or the class of an expanded clone, and some rows leave it out.

V gene	clone size	D gene	J gene	CDR3 DNA	CDR3 protein
TRBV6-5	once	TRBD1	TRBJ1-1	TGTGCCAGCATCCGGACAGGGGACACTGAAGCTTTCTTT	CASIRTGDTEAFF
TRBV5-1	once	TRBD2	TRBJ2-3	TGCGCCAGCAGCTTGAGGAGCATGGCTAGCGGGCCTCAGGAGACGCAGTATTTT	CASSLRSMASGPQETQYF
TRBV5-1	.	TRBD2	TRBJ2-1	TGCGCCAGCACCGGCGGGAGCTCCTACAATGAGCAGTTCTTC	CASTGGSSYNEQFF
TRBV11-1	.	TRBD2	TRBJ2-5	TGTGCCAGCAGCATGGGACTAGCTGGGGAGACCCAGTACTTC	CASSMGLAGETQYF
TRBV29-1	many	.	TRBJ1-2	TGCAGCGTTGCGTCCGGAGATGGCTACACCTTC	CSVASGDGYTF
TRBV12-5	.	TRBD2	TRBJ2-1	TGTGCTAGTGGTTCCAGCGGGAGGGACAATGAGCAGTTCTTC	CASGSSGRDNEQFF
TRBV5-6	once	TRBD1	TRBJ1-2	TGTGCCAGCAGACAGGACAGGGGCGTCTATGGCTACACCTTC	CASRQDRGVYGYTF
TRBV2	.	.	TRBJ1-5	TGTGCCAGCAGTGGGGCCATTAGCAATCAGCCCCAGCATTTT	CASSGAISNQPQHF
TRBV28	few	TRBD1	TRBJ2-1	TGTGCCAGCAGTGCCTACCCGGGACAGGGTACAGATGAGCAGTTCTTC	CASSAYPGQGTDEQFF
TRBV6-4	.	.	TRBJ2-7	TGTGCCAGCAGTGACGGGGGGTCCGAGCAGTACTTC	CASSDGGSEQYF
TRBV5-1	.	TRBD2	TRBJ2-5	TGCGCCAGCAGCACCATAGCGGGAGGAGGAGAGACCCAGTACTTC	CASSTIAGGGETQYF
TRBV6-5	.	.	TRBJ1-5	TGTGCCAGCAGCCAACAGGGTGGGCAGCCCCAGCATTTT	CASSQQGGQPQHF
TRBV15	.	TRBD1	TRBJ2-2	TGTGCCACCAGCGGGGACAGGGCGATCTCCGGGGAGCTGTTTTTT	CATSGDRAISGELFF
TRBV9	.	.	TRBJ2-5	TGTGCCAGCAGCGCCCGGGGAGAACAAGAGACCCAGTACTTC	CASSARGEQETQYF
TRBV5-1	once	TRBD2	TRBJ2-7	TGCGCCAGCAGCGTGGATACTAGGGGGACTAGCGGCCTTTACGAGCAGTACTTC	CASSVDTRGTSGLYEQYF
TRBV14	.	.	TRBJ2-6	TGTGCCAGCAGCCAAGATGATACCAGGCCGAACTCTGGGGCCAACGTCCTGACTTTC	CASSQDDTRPNSGANVLTF
TRBV28	few	.	TRBJ1-6	TGTGCCAGCAGTCCCTACCAAAACCATTCACCCCTCCACTTT	CASSPYQNHSPLHF
TRBV5-1	once	TRBD1	TRBJ2-7	TGCGCCAGCAGCACGGGACAGCCTTTGAGCTACGAGCAGTACTTC	CASSTGQPLSYEQYF